This TCR beta chain was obtained from a study of T cells after posttransplantation cyclophosphamide listed by TCRdb under 2016. For the wider study: T cell repertoire reconstitution was tracked by TRB sequencing after myeloablative bone marrow transplantation in which posttransplantation cyclophosphamide was used as GVHD prophylaxis. Samples from fewer than 40 PTCy-treated patients and 15 to 20 related bone marrow donors of those patients were subjected to antigen receptor sequencing. TRB sequencing was performed on blood from all 35 or so PTCy patients with 1-year posttransplant specimens. TRB sequencing was also done on up to about 3 additional blood samples from 2 to 5.2 years after transplant in 3 patients, and on pretransplant blood from several patients. TRA and TRB clonality were tightly correlated in eight to ten samples, so subsequent TCR analyses focused on TRB only. Public TRB sequences were compared against a database of over 3,600 sequences linked to responses to pathogens, tumor antigens, self-antigens and alloantigens. The paper as a whole reports these results and caveats: The TRB repertoires of T cells infiltrating skin or the GI tract showed only limited overlap with the TRB repertoires found in blood. Donor-recipient similarity was low at 1-2 months but increased during the first year, and donor CD8+ memory clones often dominated later blood repertoires. Across 45 patients, TRB clonality was highly associated with recipient CMV seropositivity and CMV reactivation, and PTCy diversity was similar to diversity in CNI/methotrexate controls.

V loses 8 bases, J loses 6 bases, and the germline ends lie 19 bases apart. The CDR3 numbers 14 residues from cysteine through phenylalanine. The kept DNA is CDR3 alone, 42 bases in frame from the first base. As encoded in the germline V gene, CDR1 is SGHVS while CDR2 is FQNEAQ. The sample holds one count of this clone. Its recognized antigen is unknown. No clone much larger than this one lies a single base away; base qualities are absent. TRB sequencing used genomic DNA with the immunoSEQ assay at survey resolution or the hsTCRB kit. In the authors' own workflow: The immunoSEQ software handled the initial read processing, while the LymphoSeq R package was used for the repertoire analyses. Clonality was computed as 1 minus normalized Shannon entropy; Gini coefficient was also calculated for each TRB dataset. To infer phenotypes in unsorted samples, TRB sequences from sorted subsets of the recipient or donor were mapped onto unsorted samples from the same recipient. TCRdb obtained this table from immuneACCESS and retained in-frame rearrangements with V and J assigned. These tables miss some clones; where compared with another copy, unresolved V genes account for less than half of the shortfall, and the remainder is unexplained. From that table come the V and J calls and clone size; the DNA was used to work out D and trimming. The table for this sample lists under 40,000 clones; 90% to 95% of them were counted only once. 0.1% of the sample is held by the ten biggest clonotypes.

To count as naive, T cells had to be viable CD3+CD4+ or CD3+CD8+ cells with a CCR7+CD45RA+CD45RO-CD95-CD27+CD28+ profile. Related bone marrow donors provided peripheral blood samples on the day of marrow donation. Peripheral blood and bone marrow mononuclear cells were isolated by Ficoll-Hypaque density centrifugation and cryopreserved. CD4+ and CD8+ T cells, including naive and memory subsets, were sorted by FACS on a FACSAria II. Sequencing was done on a sample of naive CD4+ T cells sorted from blood. This sequence uses TRBV7-8 and TRBJ1-2; there is no confident call for the D gene. This clonotype originated in a man aged 30 to 39 in good health and a related stem cell transplant donor. The CDR3 protein is CASGPWEGANGYTF. The DNA sequence is as follows: TGTGCCAGCGGGCCGTGGGAGGGCGCGAATGGCTACACCTTC.